This TCR beta chain comes out of a study of OX40 agonist ivuxolimab in advanced cancers. Study summary: Ivuxolimab, an agonistic anti-OX40 (CD134) antibody, was given to patients. Study-level points and caveats: Antigen specificity of clonally expanded peripheral T cells was not established.

In germline, CDR1 is SGHNT, CDR2 YENEEA. The CDR3 extends over 15 amino acids. V lost 3 bases to trimming and J lost 1 base, with 13 bases between them. Concerning this clone itself: What it binds is not known.

The assay was immunoSEQ multiplex PCR, and TCRdb's table has in-frame clones only and misses some. This sample has about 82,000 clones; around 90% occur once, and the top ten carry about 2.5%. The starting material was CD4+ or CD8+ T cells sorted from blood, obtained in a trial of the OX40 agonist ivuxolimab. This chain connects TRBV11-3 to TRBJ2-7, with a tentative D call TRBD2 (5 bases). The sequence derives from an adult with an advanced solid tumor such as melanoma, head and neck, liver or kidney cancer. In DNA form, the CDR3 reads TGTGCCAGCAGCTTGAGGGATGGGCTTTCCTACGAGCAGTACTTC. This gives the protein CASSLRDGLSYEQYF.